This T cell receptor (beta chain) stems from a study of beta chain features in type 1 diabetes listed by TCRdb under 2018. Concerning the study at large: No differences in mean age, gender distribution, total cell number or subset yield were found between patients and healthy donors. In the study, recently diagnosed type 1 diabetes patients and matched healthy donors were compared on the TCRB repertoires of their sorted circulating CD4+ T cell subsets. Naive and central memory subsets were obtained from all 30 or so donors, but regulatory and stem cell-like memory subsets were isolated from only 8 patients and roughly 8 healthy donors. A total of 107,917,701 sorted cells were examined across all samples, and a strong correlation was observed between cell number per subset and RNA yield. General conclusions and limits of the study: At VDJ recombination sites, patients with type 1 diabetes made fewer insertions and deleted more nucleotides, a pattern implying thymic rearrangement abnormalities. PCR might favor shorter templates, but patient and control samples were amplified and corrected together, so any skew would affect both groups equally. Sequencing cDNA rather than genomic DNA could over-represent highly expressing activated cells, although activation and CD3 levels did not differ between groups. The naive, central memory and regulatory TCRB repertoires appeared to resemble one another more closely among patients than among healthy donors. A moderate but significant shortening of TCRB CDR3 length was observed in type 1 diabetes patients in all four CD4+ subsets. Only small numbers of individuals were included in the HLA sub-analyses, which left unresolved whether HLA type had any influence on TCRB rearrangement.

In regard to this clone: This clone's antigen is unknown. No much larger clonotype is one base removed from it; base qualities were not supplied.

Including cysteine and phenylalanine, the CDR3 has 13 amino acids. The only DNA kept is the CDR3, 39 bases in frame from the first base. The V end loses 3 bases and the J end loses 6 bases, and a stretch of 9 bases separates them. Taken from the germline V gene, the CDR1 and CDR2 loops are SGHTA and FQGNSA. A single peripheral blood draw of about 116 mL on average was collected from each donor into heparinised tubes. Using a panel that included CD45RO, CCR7, CD25, CD127, CD95 and CD27, naive, central memory, regulatory and stem cell-like memory CD4+ T cells were sorted on a BD FACSAria II. A purity above 95% was achieved for all sorted populations. PBMCs were isolated immediately by Lymphoprep density gradient centrifugation and stained directly without culture. So that batch effects would be minimized, each experiment stained and sorted samples in pairs, pairing one healthy donor with one patient.

All of the isolated RNA was reverse transcribed with the High Capacity cDNA Reverse Transcription Kit, so expressed TCRB transcripts were sequenced. Naive, central memory and regulatory T cell samples underwent deep immunoSEQ sequencing, averaging approximately 3.5 million total reads per sample. After sorted cells were lysed in RLT buffer, RNA was extracted with DNase-treated RNeasy Micro or Mini kits, with the choice depending on cell number. To prevent cross-contamination, every cell subset was processed on its own, while patient and healthy donor samples were processed together. The immunoSEQ multiplex PCR was used to amplify TCRB sequences from cDNA, yielding 87-bp fragments that span the CDR3 region. Amplicons were sequenced on the Illumina HiSeq platform. The published analysis was carried out like this. PCR bias was computationally corrected using synthetic template baselines, reads within Hamming distance 2 were collapsed, and singletons that could not be merged were discarded. By aligning reads against IMGT, V, D and J genes, CDR3 length, and insertions or deletions at six rearrangement sites were assigned. Within each subset, clonotype counts were normalized to sorted cell number, and only after that were true diversity and Gini coefficients computed with the tcR R package. The overlap coefficient, calculated on TCRB nucleotide sequences, was used to quantify repertoire sharing. Out-of-frame TCRB sequences from naive cells were analyzed to stand in for the pre-selection repertoire. This immuneACCESS table, as held by TCRdb, lists in-frame sequences with V and J called but not all clones. Of the missing ones, under half trace to an unresolved V gene in checked studies; the others have no known cause. The D gene and trimming were derived from the DNA, and the V and J assignments and clone size from that table. The sample has 280,000 or so clones on record, approximately 15% of them singletons. The ten most abundant clones make up less than 0.02% of the sample.

The specimen was naive CD4+ T cells from blood. According to the study, the label for this sample's cell subset or site signals: true naive CD4+ T cells. This TCR was sampled from a man in his late teens or twenties with type 1 diabetes. The sequence links TRBV7-2 to TRBJ1-5; the D gene cannot be resolved reliably. The CDR3 has the sequence CASSLSFGQPQHF. At the DNA level, the sequence is TGTGCCAGCAGCTTGAGTTTCGGTCAGCCCCAGCATTTT.